This T cell receptor (beta chain) comes out of a study of CD8 T cells in ankylosing spondylitis. Study conclusions and caveats: Ankylosing spondylitis blood appeared to be characterized by a TCR beta motif of eight or nine highly homologous variants. Disease-linked clones were CD8+ and relatively rare in peripheral blood.

This clonotype appeared a few times. What it recognizes is unknown. MiXCR, run by TCRdb on the 5' RACE reads, gives a single entry per CDR3 protein. This sample carries fewer than 500,000 distinct CDR3 sequences, approximately 20% of them seen once, and the ten largest clones take less than 20%. The sequenced sample consisted of blood, either unsorted or a sorted T cell fraction (not recorded which). The clonotype was recovered from a male donor with ankylosing spondylitis.

CDR3 residues: CASSLATGTGGFDEQYF. CDR3 nucleotide sequence: TGCGCCAGCAGCTTGGCGACCGGGACAGGGGGCTTTGACGAGCAGTACTTC. This sequence joins TRBV5-1 and TRBJ2-7; 12 nucleotides agree with TRBD1. CDR1 is SGHRS and CDR2 is YFSETQ in the germline V gene. J gave up 5 bases and V 0 bases, and 9 bases lay outside the gene matches. This CDR3 contains 17 residues. Together with reference TRBV5-1 and TRBJ2-7, the CDR3 gives the full variable domain: KAGVTQTPRYLIKTRGQQVTLSCSPISGHRSVSWYQQTPGQGLQFLFEYFSETQRNKGNFPGRFSGRQFSNSRSEMNVSTLELGDSALYLCASSLATGTGGFDEQYFGPGTRLTVT.